The 21 T cell receptor beta chains presented below share a single source sample, sequenced in a study of Ad26.COV2.S vaccination and SARS-CoV-2 variants. TCRdb keeps only in-frame clones here, not all; method: immunoSEQ multiplex PCR. The table lists 400,000 or so clones, roughly nine tenths of them singletons. Treatment here: around 19 received Ad26.COV2.S at low or high dose, single or two shots; 5 received placebo; per-sample allocation not given. Each sample was drawn 63 days after the first injection (of vaccine or placebo). The sample in question was peripheral blood, obtained in a trial of Ad26.COV2.S vaccine versus placebo. The receptors stem from a person aged 18-60 years who received the Ad26.COV2.S COVID-19 vaccine or a placebo.

The chain carries TRBV3-1 (or the pseudogene TRBV3-2) and TRBJ2-3; 7 nucleotides agree with TRBD2. Germline lookup yields CDR1 LGHDT and CDR2 YNNKEL (reference sequence). CDR3 size: 16 residues. V was pared by 1 base and J by 0 bases, with 4 bases of the junction left unmatched. Here the CDR3 reads CASSQVSGSSTDTQYF. The CDR3, as DNA: TGTGCCAGCAGCCAAGTTAGCGGGTCAAGCACAGATACGCAGTATTTT.

This sequence joins TRBV30 and TRBJ2-5; D unclear. The CDR3 is 11 residues long. With 3 bases removed from V and 4 bases from J, the gap between germline ends came to 6 bases. The germline gives CDR1 GTSNPN, CDR2 SVGIG (reference sequence). DNA of the CDR3: TGTGCCTGGAGACCGGGAGAGACCCAGTACTTC. It codes for CAWRPGETQYF.

The J gene is TRBJ2-7, the V gene TRBV4-1, with 10 positions matching TRBD1. The V segment lost 3 bases and the J segment 3 bases; nucleotides outside the gene matches: 8. In germline, CDR1 is MGHRA, CDR2 YSYEKL. This CDR3 has 16 residues. CDR3 coding DNA: TGCGCCAGCAGCCAGAATACGGGACAGGGGCTCTACGAGCAGTACTTC. It translates to CASSQNTGQGLYEQYF.

The chain couples TRBV12-3 or TRBV12-4 to TRBJ1-1; 7 nucleotides match TRBD1. This CDR3 has 13 amino acids. J was trimmed by 5 bases and V by 7 bases; bases with no gene match: 7. CDR3 bases: TGTGCCAGCAACAACAGGGGAAGAACTGAAGCTTTCTTT. This gives the protein CASNNRGRTEAFF.

The chain is built from TRBV6-1 and TRBJ2-7; maybe TRBD2 (5 bases). Per germline, CDR1 MNHNS and CDR2 SASEGT. This CDR3 spans 16 amino acids. The germline V and J ends were trimmed by 0 bases and 0 bases, with 12 bases remaining between them. CDR3 in amino acids: CASSEARGLYSYEQYF. Here the CDR3 DNA reads TGTGCCAGCAGTGAAGCGCGAGGGTTGTACTCCTACGAGCAGTACTTC.

The chain couples TRBV27 to TRBJ1-1, with D possibly matching TRBD1 (6 bases). This CDR3 region has 15 residues. Germline V gives CDR1 MNHEY, CDR2 SMNVEV (reference sequence). V lost 7 bases to trimming and J lost 5 bases, with 20 bases between them. CDR3 loop: CASKGVLHDTTEAFF. The CDR3 DNA reads TGTGCCAGCAAGGGGGTGCTACATGATACGACTGAAGCTTTCTTT.

This sequence joins TRBV7-2 and TRBJ2-5; TRBD2 agrees at 10 bases. Germline V gene lookup returns CDR1 SGHTA and CDR2 FQGNSA. The V gene end was trimmed by 1 base and the J gene end by 3 bases; junction bases not matched to a gene: 2. CDR3 size: 15 residues. CDR3 sequence reads: CASSLERGGKETQYF. CDR3 DNA: TGTGCCAGCAGCTTAGAGCGGGGGGGCAAAGAGACCCAGTACTTC.

CDR3 sequence (DNA): TGTGCCACCAGCAGAGATCGGCCTTCAAAAGAGACCCAGTACTTC. Translated: CATSRDRPSKETQYF. V usage is TRBV15 and J usage is TRBJ2-5; D remains unclear. Trimming cost V 0 bases and J 3 bases, with 11 bases left between them. The CDR3 spans 15 residues. Germline CDR1 and CDR2: LNHNV and YYDKDF (reference sequence).

Of note for this clone: A read error may produce the germline difference seen at one junction end. The genes are TRBV6-2 or TRBV6-3 and TRBJ1-2; D not certain. CDR1 and CDR2 from the germline V gene are MNHEY and SVGEGT. The CDR3 sequence is 13 residues long. CDR3: CASRYSENYGYTF. DNA for the CDR3: TGTGCCAGCAGATACTCAGAGAACTATGGCTACACCTTC.

The genes are TRBV5-8 and TRBJ1-5, with no clear D. The CDR3 covers 17 residues. The V end lost 3 bases, the J end lost 2 bases, and 18 bases lay between the germline ends. In germline, CDR1 is SGHTS, CDR2 YDEGEE. The CDR3 sequence: CASSYIGGKGGNQPQHF. The CDR3 DNA follows: TGTGCCAGCAGCTACATAGGAGGGAAGGGTGGCAATCAGCCCCAGCATTTT.

The chain combines TRBV30 with TRBJ1-2; TRBD1 matches at 10 bases. The germline gives CDR1 GTSNPN, CDR2 SVGIG (reference sequence). This CDR3 comprises 16 residues. The V and J ends lost 7 bases and 4 bases, in that order; junction bases with no gene match: 15. CDR3 region: CASHRGTGAHGYGYTF. For the CDR3, the DNA is TGTGCCTCCCACCGAGGGACAGGGGCCCACGGCTATGGCTACACCTTC.

This chain uses TRBV6-5 with TRBJ1-2, with D perhaps TRBD1 (5 bases). The CDR3 loop spans 16 amino acids. Trimming shortened V by 0 bases and J by 4 bases, and 15 bases separated the two germline ends. In germline, CDR1 is MNHEY, CDR2 SVGAGI. Written as DNA, the CDR3 is TGTGCCAGCAGTTACTCGATGATCGGGGGTGGCTATGGCTACACCTTC. Translation gives CASSYSMIGGGYGYTF.

The gene calls are TRBV6-5 and TRBJ1-4; D is undetermined. Germline values: CDR1 MNHEY, CDR2 SVGAGI. This CDR3 region has 16 residues. The V end lost 0 bases, the J end lost 7 bases, and 15 bases lay between the germline ends. CDR3 in DNA: TGTGCCAGCAGTTACTCTTTCCGAACCGGGAGTGAAAAACTGTTTTTT. Its protein is CASSYSFRTGSEKLFF.

This clone has only a few counts. This chain connects TRBV7-2 to TRBJ2-1; D is unclear. Germline CDR1 is SGHTA and CDR2 is FQGNSA. The CDR3 consists of 13 residues. Trimming shortened V by 5 bases and J by 8 bases, and 13 bases separated the two germline ends. The CDR3: CASSPAAGHEQFF. CDR3 nucleotides: TGTGCCAGCAGCCCCGCCGCAGGCCATGAGCAGTTCTTC. The whole variable domain, filled in from reference TRBV7-2 and TRBJ2-1, reads GAGVSQSPSNKVTEKGKDVELRCDPISGHTALYWYRQSLGQGLEFLIYFQGNSAPDKSGLPSDRFSAERTGGSVSTLTIQRTQQEDSAVYLCASSPAAGHEQFFGPGTRLTVL.

This chain joins TRBV5-6 and TRBJ2-7; 9 bases line up with TRBD1. Germline values: CDR1 SGHDT, CDR2 YYEEEE. The V gene end was trimmed by 4 bases and the J gene end by 9 bases; junction bases not matched to a gene: 11. CDR3 length equals 14 residues. In nucleotides, the CDR3 is TGTGCCAGCAGCACCACAGGGGGCCCTCTGGGGCAGTACTTC. Residues: CASSTTGGPLGQYF.

The chain is built from TRBV7-2 and TRBJ1-1; D gene ambiguous. V lost 2 bases to trimming and J lost 0 bases, with 10 bases between them. The CDR3 contains 15 residues. Germline V gene sequence: CDR1 SGHTA, CDR2 FQGNSA. The CDR3 here is CASSLLAFMNTEAFF. The CDR3 DNA sequence: TGTGCCAGCAGCTTATTAGCATTTATGAACACTGAAGCTTTCTTT. The variable domain in full, completed from reference TRBV7-2 and TRBJ1-1, reads GAGVSQSPSNKVTEKGKDVELRCDPISGHTALYWYRQSLGQGLEFLIYFQGNSAPDKSGLPSDRFSAERTGGSVSTLTIQRTQQEDSAVYLCASSLLAFMNTEAFFGQGTRLTVV.

The chain is built from TRBV5-1 and TRBJ2-5, with 10 positions matching TRBD2. CDR1 is SGHRS and CDR2 is YFSETQ in the germline V gene. V gave up 6 bases and J gave up 2 bases; unmatched junction bases: 7. There are 15 residues in the CDR3. The CDR3 nucleotides are TGCGCCAGCAACGGACGGACTAGCGGTCAAGAGACCCAGTACTTC. Amino acids: CASNGRTSGQETQYF.

The chain is built from TRBV7-9 and TRBJ1-5, with D possibly matching TRBD1 (5 bases). V lost 4 bases, J lost 7 bases, and 11 bases lay in between. Germline lookup yields CDR1 SEHNR and CDR2 FQNEAQ (reference sequence). The CDR3 sequence is 13 residues long. The CDR3 reads CASSSSGRQPQHF. The CDR3 coding sequence is TGTGCCAGCAGCTCCTCAGGGCGGCAGCCCCAGCATTTT.

The rearrangement links TRBV4-3 to TRBJ1-2; D perhaps matches TRBD1 (5 bases). Germline V gene sequence: CDR1 LGHNA, CDR2 YSLEER. This CDR3 has 14 amino acids. With 0 bases removed from V and 7 bases from J, the gap between germline ends came to 12 bases. CDR3 in amino acids: CASSQDRTWGGYTF. Here the CDR3 DNA reads TGCGCCAGCAGCCAAGATCGGACATGGGGTGGCTACACCTTC.

The chain uses TRBV11-3 and TRBJ2-1; D is perhaps TRBD2 (7 bases). The CDR3 is made up of 15 amino acids. The V end was cut by 8 bases, the J end by 5 bases, with 19 bases between. In germline, CDR1 is SGHNT, CDR2 YENEEA. In DNA form, the CDR3 reads TGTGCCAGCTCACCGAACGAGGGGGGGAACAATGAGCAGTTCTTC. This gives the protein CASSPNEGGNNEQFF. The whole variable domain, filled in from reference TRBV11-3 and TRBJ2-1, reads EAGVVQSPRYKIIEKKQPVAFWCNPISGHNTLYWYLQNLGQGPELLIRYENEEAVDDSQLPKDRFSAERLKGVDSTLKIQPAELGDSAVYLCASSPNEGGNNEQFFGPGTRLTVL.

The rearrangement links TRBV5-6 to TRBJ1-4; D gene unclear. The V gene's germline CDR1 is SGHDT and CDR2 YYEEEE. Trimming pared 1 base from V and 6 bases from J, leaving 7 bases between. The CDR3 totals 13 residues. CDR3 protein: CASSLSKYEKLFF. The CDR3 DNA follows: TGTGCCAGCAGCTTGAGCAAGTATGAAAAACTGTTTTTT.